This TCR beta chain came from a study of control samples from healthy donors and cancer patients. This clone has just one count. Within the sample, other DNA sequences also encode this same CDR3. The repertoire was sequenced with immunoSEQ multiplex PCR; TCRdb's copy has only in-frame clones and lacks some. The sample consists of approximately 90,000 clones, 70% to 90% of them appearing once. The TCR sequence derives from a woman in her forties in good health. The sample comprised blood.

The CDR3 spells CASSQDDSGSAFF. Written as DNA, the CDR3 is TGTGCCAGCAGCCAAGATGACAGTGGCAGTGCTTTCTTT. This chain joins TRBV3-1 (or the pseudogene TRBV3-2) and TRBJ1-1; TRBD1 might be the D (5 bases). This CDR3 spans 13 amino acids. Germline V gives CDR1 LGHDT, CDR2 YNNKEL (reference sequence). The V end lost 0 bases, the J end lost 11 bases, and 13 bases lay between the germline ends.